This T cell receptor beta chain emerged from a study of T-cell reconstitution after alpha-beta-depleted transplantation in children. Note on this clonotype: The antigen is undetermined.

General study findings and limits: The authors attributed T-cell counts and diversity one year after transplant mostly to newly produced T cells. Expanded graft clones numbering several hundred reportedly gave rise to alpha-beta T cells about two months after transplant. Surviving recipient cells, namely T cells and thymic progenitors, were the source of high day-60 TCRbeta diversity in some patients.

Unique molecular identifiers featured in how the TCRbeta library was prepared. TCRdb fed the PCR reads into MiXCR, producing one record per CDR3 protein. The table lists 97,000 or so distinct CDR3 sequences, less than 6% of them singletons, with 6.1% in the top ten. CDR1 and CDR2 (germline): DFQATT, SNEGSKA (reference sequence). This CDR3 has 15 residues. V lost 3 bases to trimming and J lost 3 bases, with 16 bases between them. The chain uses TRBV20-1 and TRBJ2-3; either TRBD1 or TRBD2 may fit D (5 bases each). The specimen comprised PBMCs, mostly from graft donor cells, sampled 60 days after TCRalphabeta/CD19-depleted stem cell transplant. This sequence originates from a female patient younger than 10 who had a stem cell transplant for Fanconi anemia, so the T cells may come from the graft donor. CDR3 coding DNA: TGCAGTGCTAGTCAGAGGGATGGGGGAACAGATACGCAGTATTTT. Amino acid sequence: CSASQRDGGTDTQYF.